These 7 T cell receptor beta chains share one sample of origin, sequenced in a study of shared clonotypes between healthy human individuals. Assay used: immunoSEQ multiplex PCR; TCRdb lists only in-frame clones, some missing. Here the sample spans under 650,000 clones, about 96% being singletons. Material for sequencing was naive CD4+ T cells sorted from blood. Documented subset: CD45RA+ positively selected. The receptors derive from a woman in her 30s in good health.

The chain employs TRBV7-8 and TRBJ1-6; D gene uncertain. This CDR3 has 14 amino acids. CDR1 and CDR2 (germline): SGHVS, FQNEAQ. Trimming cost V 5 bases and J 9 bases, with 14 bases left between them. This CDR3 reads CASSPAPGSSPLHF. The DNA for the CDR3 is TGTGCCAGCAGCCCCGCCCCGGGGAGTTCACCCCTCCACTTT.

The chain carries TRBV11-3 and TRBJ2-4, with D uncertain. This CDR3 is 18 amino acids long. Trimming cost V 5 bases and J 1 base, with 21 bases left between them. Germline assignment: CDR1 SGHNT and CDR2 YENEEA. Here the CDR3 DNA reads TGTGCCAGCAGCCCCCCCCACACGAAGGGTAGGGCCAAAAACATTCAGTACTTC. Translation gives CASSPPHTKGRAKNIQYF.

This rearrangement joins TRBV19 to TRBJ2-3; D ambiguous. Per germline, CDR1 LNHDA and CDR2 SQIVND (reference sequence). V lost 5 bases to trimming and J lost 4 bases, with 7 bases between them. The CDR3 is made up of 12 amino acids. The CDR3 loop is CASSFLADTQYF. The DNA of the CDR3 is TGTGCCAGTAGTTTCTTGGCAGATACGCAGTATTTT.

The chain combines TRBV5-1 with TRBJ1-4, with TRBD1 matching over 7 bases. This CDR3 has 14 residues. Germline V gene sequence: CDR1 SGHRS, CDR2 YFSETQ. V trimming: 1 base; J trimming: 7 bases; junction bases outside the gene matches: 4. In nucleotides, the CDR3 is TGCGCCAGCAGCTTGCTGGAGGGGGCTGAAAAACTGTTTTTT. It specifies CASSLLEGAEKLFF.

The chain uses TRBV15 and TRBJ1-5; D call uncertain. Germline V gene sequence: CDR1 LNHNV, CDR2 YYDKDF (reference sequence). The CDR3 covers 14 residues. The V end lost 0 bases, the J end lost 6 bases, and 9 bases lay between the germline ends. CDR3 sequence (DNA): TGTGCCACCAGCAGAGATTTTACCCCTCAGCCCCAGCATTTT. It codes for CATSRDFTPQPQHF.

The chain couples TRBV18 to TRBJ1-1, with D uncertain. CDR3 size: 12 residues. Germline loops: CDR1 KGHSH, CDR2 LQKENI. Trimming left V 6 bases short and J 5 bases short, with 10 bases between. The DNA of the CDR3 is TGTGCCAGCTCTCACGCGGGGACTGAAGCTTTCTTT. It translates to CASSHAGTEAFF.

This clone was picked up one time. V usage is TRBV19 and J usage is TRBJ1-5; tentative D call: TRBD1 (5 bases). Per the germline V gene, CDR1 is LNHDA and CDR2 is SQIVND (reference sequence). Trimming took 4 bases from V and 0 from J, leaving 10 bases between them. This CDR3 spans 15 amino acids. In DNA, the CDR3 is TGTGCCAGTAGTACGGGACCAAATAGCAATCAGCCCCAGCATTTT. Translated, it gives CASSTGPNSNQPQHF.